Listed here are 20 T cell receptor beta chains from one sample, sequenced in a study of regulatory T cells in long-lasting Graves disease. With iRepertoire HTBI primers and Arm-PCR of CDR3 regions, TCR beta libraries were built. TCRdb redid the calling of the multiplex PCR reads with MiXCR, one entry per CDR3 protein. The profile covers some 600,000 distinct CDR3 sequences, with about 15% appearing a single time and approximately 12% taken by the ten largest. Time point: newly diagnosed GD, antithyroid drugs for less than 3 months. The authors made the TCR library using RNA they extracted from PBMCs. This sample was also put to use in a study of T cells in Graves' hyperthyroidism and ophthalmopathy.

The sequenced sample was peripheral blood mononuclear cells (PBMCs), obtained at new diagnosis, from a patient treated with antithyroid drugs. The receptors stem from a man aged 18 to 29 with Graves disease.

This clonotype was found many times. The chain combines TRBV13 with TRBJ1-4; 9 bases fit TRBD1. V was clipped by 5 bases and J by 8 bases; unmatched bases: 6. CDR1 and CDR2 (germline): PRHDT, FYEKMQ (reference sequence). The CDR3 length is 14 residues. The CDR3 region is CASSLRDREEKLFF. The CDR3 bases are TGTGCCAGCAGCCTCCGGGACAGGGAGGAAAAACTGTTTTTT.

This clonotype was counted many times. This chain uses TRBV2 with TRBJ2-3; 8 bases match TRBD1. CDR3 length: 16 residues. V lost 8 bases to trimming and J lost 3 bases; unmatched junction nucleotides: 13. Germline V gene lookup returns CDR1 SNHLY and CDR2 FYNNEI. The CDR3 here is CASPSGQGLLTDTQYF. DNA of the CDR3: TGTGCCAGCCCCAGCGGACAGGGTTTACTGACAGATACGCAGTATTTT.

In its sample, this clonotype was seen many times. The V gene is TRBV7-9, the J gene TRBJ2-7; no definite D call. Trimming left V 2 bases short and J 3 bases short, with 8 bases between. Germline V lookup: CDR1 SEHNR, CDR2 FQNEAQ (reference sequence). This CDR3 comprises 13 residues. CDR3 sequence: CASSLHDRYEQYF. CDR3 DNA sequence: TGTGCCAGCAGCTTACATGACCGCTACGAGCAGTACTTC.

Points on this clonotype: An end of the junction differs from the germline gene, which may be a read error. The chain employs TRBV28 and TRBJ1-4, with 10 bases aligning to TRBD1. This CDR3 has 15 residues. Germline V CDR1 and CDR2: MDHEN, SYDVKM. CDR3 DNA: TGTGCCAGCACACGGAGGGGGACAGGGGCCGAAAAACCGTTTTTT. Protein sequence: CASTRRGTGAEKPFF.

This chain joins TRBV4-1 and TRBJ1-5; TRBD1 matches 7 bases. The CDR3 loop spans 14 amino acids. Germline V CDR1 and CDR2: MGHRA, YSYEKL. J gave up 3 bases and V 3 bases, and 2 bases lay outside the gene matches. CDR3 DNA: TGCGCCAGCAGCCACACAGGGGTCAATCAGCCCCAGCATTTT. Translation gives CASSHTGVNQPQHF.

This clonotype occurred many times. The chain recombines TRBV11-2 with TRBJ2-3; 8 bases are shared with TRBD2. Germline V gene data show CDR1 as SGHAT and CDR2 as FQNNGV. V shed 1 base and J 3 bases; nucleotides not matched to a gene: 12. The CDR3 extends over 18 amino acids. Here the CDR3 reads CASSLGVRREERTDTQYF. The DNA for the CDR3 is TGTGCCAGCAGCTTAGGAGTGAGGCGGGAGGAGAGGACAGATACGCAGTATTTT. Combining the CDR3 with reference TRBV11-2 and TRBJ2-3 gives the whole variable domain EAGVAQSPRYKIIEKRQSVAFWCNPISGHATLYWYQQILGQGPKLLIQFQNNGVVDDSQLPKDRFSAERLKGVDSTLKIQPAKLEDSAVYLCASSLGVRREERTDTQYFGPGTRLTVL.

This clonotype was counted only a few times. At one end the junction does not follow the germline gene, possibly because of a read error. The CDR3 reads CASRGGLAGVEAF. In DNA, the CDR3 is TGTGCCAGCAGGGGGGGACTAGCGGGAGTCGAGGCCTTC. The chain recombines TRBV6-2 or TRBV6-3 with TRBJ2-1; 14 nucleotides align to TRBD2. This CDR3 has 13 residues. Germline-derived CDR1 and CDR2 are MNHEY and SVGEGT.

This clonotype was counted many times. The chain is built from TRBV28 and TRBJ2-2, with a possible D match to TRBD2 (7 bases). Germline CDR1 and CDR2: MDHEN and SYDVKM. With 10 bases removed from V and 3 bases from J, the gap between germline ends came to 15 bases. This CDR3 comprises 14 residues. DNA of the CDR3: TGTGCCACATCCACGGGGGGCTACACCGGGGAGCTGTTTTTT. Protein: CATSTGGYTGELFF.

The rearrangement joins TRBV20-1 to TRBJ2-7; D possibly uses TRBD1 or TRBD2 (6 bases each). The CDR3 has 15 amino acids. V lost 5 bases and J lost 0, with 17 bases in between. Germline lookup yields CDR1 DFQATT and CDR2 SNEGSKA (reference sequence). The CDR3 sequence: CSAGGWDTRSYEQYF. DNA of the CDR3: TGCAGTGCTGGGGGGTGGGACACCCGCTCCTACGAGCAGTACTTC.

The rearrangement joins TRBV7-2 to TRBJ1-3; D unresolved. Looked up from germline, CDR1 is SGHTA and CDR2 is FQGNSA. The CDR3 spans 13 residues. V was trimmed by 0 bases and J by 6 bases, leaving 6 bases between them. DNA of the CDR3: TGTGCCAGCAGCTTAGCGCGGGAAAACACCATATATTTT. The encoded protein is CASSLARENTIYF.

This clonotype was found many times. The V and J genes are TRBV11-2 and TRBJ2-5, with TRBD1 as a possible D gene (5 bases). CDR3 length equals 16 residues. The V end was cut by 2 bases, the J end by 0 bases, with 13 bases between. Germline V gives CDR1 SGHAT, CDR2 FQNNGV. The CDR3 DNA sequence: TGTGCCAGCAGCTTACTCCAGGGATCGTACCAAGAGACCCAGTACTTC. Translated, it gives CASSLLQGSYQETQYF.

The J gene is TRBJ2-1, the V gene TRBV2; weak D call: TRBD2 (5 bases). Germline loops: CDR1 SNHLY, CDR2 FYNNEI. With 4 bases removed from V and 13 bases from J, the gap between germline ends came to 11 bases. This CDR3 is 11 amino acids long. CDR3 sequence: CASSVSEGQFF. CDR3 coding DNA: TGTGCCAGCAGTGTTTCAGAGGGTCAGTTCTTC.

A note on this clonotype: It may be a read error: a sequence one base away is much more abundant. The chain is built from TRBV3-1 and TRBJ2-1; D is possibly TRBD2 (7 bases). The germline V gene encodes CDR1 LGHDT and CDR2 YNNKEL (reference sequence). The CDR3 has 15 amino acids. The CDR3, as DNA: TGTGCCAGCAGCCTCTGGGACGGGGGGCACAATGAGCAGCTCTTC. Residues: CASSLWDGGHNEQLF.

In regard to this clonotype: Relative to the germline gene, one junction end is altered; a read error may explain this. V gene TRBV30 combines with J gene TRBJ1-5; D may be TRBD1 (5 bases). CDR3 length: 13 residues. The germline CDR1 and CDR2 sequences are GTSNPN and SVGIG (reference sequence). The DNA for the CDR3 is TGTGCCTGGCGTATCAGGGCCAATCAGCCTCAGCATTTT. It translates to CAWRIRANQPQHF. The full variable domain, with the rest looked up from reference TRBV30 and TRBJ1-5, is SQTIHQWPATLVQPVGSPLSLECTVEGTSNPNLYWYRQAAGRGLQLLFYSVGIGQISSEVPQNLSASRPQDRQFILSSKKLLLSDSGFYLCAWRIRANQPQHFGDGTRLSIL.

This clonotype was counted a few times. The chain recombines TRBV12-3 or TRBV12-4 with TRBJ1-4; D not certain. Trimming removed 5 bases at V and 2 bases at J, with 12 bases between. This CDR3 is built from 15 residues. CDR3 coding DNA: TGTGCCAGCAGTCAGGAGTCCCGGACTAATGAAAAACTGTTTTTT. This gives the protein CASSQESRTNEKLFF.

This clonotype was counted at least ten times. The chain joins TRBV20-1 to TRBJ2-7, with no clear D. The CDR3 totals 12 residues. Germline V gene lookup returns CDR1 DFQATT and CDR2 SNEGSKA (reference sequence). V lost 6 bases, J lost 2 bases, and 11 bases lay in between. Here the CDR3 reads CSANPTTYEQYF. The CDR3 DNA reads as TGCAGTGCCAACCCGACCACCTACGAGCAGTACTTC.

The V gene is TRBV5-4, the J gene TRBJ2-3; tentative D call: TRBD2 (5 bases). Germline CDR1 is SGHNT and CDR2 is YYREEE (reference sequence). The CDR3 length is 12 residues. V was cut by 5 bases and J by 10 bases, with 14 bases left in between. The CDR3 coding sequence is TGTGCCAGCAGGCCATTTGCGGGCCCGCAGTATTTT. The encoded protein is CASRPFAGPQYF.

V and J are TRBV20-1 and TRBJ2-7; D call uncertain. The DNA end favors TRBJ2-5, so the J call may be wrong. CDR1 and CDR2 (germline): DFQATT, SNEGSKA (reference sequence). This CDR3 spans 13 amino acids. The CDR3 nucleotides read TGCAGTGCTAGAGGACCCCCCCAAGAGACCCAGTACTTC. Encoded protein: CSARGPPQETQYF.

This clonotype was counted ten times or more. The limits of the CDR3 on the DNA are not certain, so only TCRdb's listed CDR3 is given. J is TRBJ2-2 and V is TRBV12-3 or TRBV12-4; TRBD2, the table's D call, lacks a check against the DNA. A total of 19 residues make up the CDR3, ends included. Here the CDR3 reads CASSRGLRASPTRTGELFF.

This clonotype has only a few counts. The chain carries TRBV28 and TRBJ1-2; maybe TRBD1 (5 bases). With 3 bases removed from V and 4 bases from J, the gap between germline ends came to 15 bases. The CDR3 covers 15 residues. Germline CDR1 and CDR2: MDHEN and SYDVKM. CDR3 in amino acids: CASSFTGAGSYGYTF. As DNA, the CDR3 is TGTGCCAGCAGTTTTACTGGCGCAGGGAGCTATGGCTACACCTTC.